The clone carrying this TCR beta chain was seen a single time. RNA totalling roughly 0.45 to 1 ug underwent reverse transcription with random hexamers. MiXCR was run by TCRdb on the immunoSEQ multiplex PCR reads, yielding one entry per CDR3 protein. The sample lists fewer than 150,000 distinct CDR3 sequences; 90% to 95% were seen once. This CDR3 contains 13 residues. CDR1 and CDR2 from the germline V gene are MNHEY and SMNVEV (reference sequence). The germline V and J ends were trimmed by 7 bases and 3 bases, with 12 bases remaining between them. These data are taken from a study of CD8 T cells in Susac syndrome.

The sequence came from a human donor in good health. The chain couples TRBV27 to TRBJ1-2, with D uncertain. The sequenced sample consisted of CD8+ T cells from PBMCs. This CDR3 reads CASKDGGYYGYTF. The CDR3 DNA follows: TGTGCCAGCAAGGACGGAGGGTACTATGGCTACACCTTC.